This is a list of T cell receptor beta chains from one sample in a study of T cell responses to AZD1222 COVID-19 vaccine. The method was immunoSEQ multiplex PCR; TCRdb's version includes in-frame clones alone and lacks a portion of them. This table holds over 100,000 clones, around 86% found once. Sequencing was performed on peripheral blood, taken on day 0 of AZD1222 vaccination. The receptor set was obtained from an adult in good health. Both conserved end residues are part of each CDR3. The D gene is left open where the match is weak. Size is omitted from some rows. Given values are once, few, many or a class for expanded clones.

clone size: NA; D gene: TRBD1; J gene: TRBJ1-2; V gene: TRBV11-2; CDR3 DNA: TGTGCCAGCAGCCGGACAGGACTTAACTATGGCTACACCTTC; CDR3 protein: CASSRTGLNYGYTF
clone size: once; D gene: NA; J gene: TRBJ1-2; V gene: TRBV7-9; CDR3 DNA: TGTGCCAGCAGCCCCCTTGGGGTAGGCTACACCTTC; CDR3 protein: CASSPLGVGYTF
clone size: NA; D gene: TRBD1; J gene: TRBJ1-1; V gene: TRBV14; CDR3 DNA: TGTGCCAGCAGCCTCCGGGACAGGTCGATGAAGGCTTTCTTT; CDR3 protein: CASSLRDRSMKAFF
clone size: once; D gene: TRBD2; J gene: TRBJ2-3; V gene: TRBV3-1/TRBV3-2; CDR3 DNA: TGTGCCAGCAGCCATCTGGCGGGGGGATCCTACCGGGCAGATACGCAGTATTTT; CDR3 protein: CASSHLAGGSYRADTQYF
clone size: few; D gene: TRBD1; J gene: TRBJ2-7; V gene: TRBV7-2; CDR3 DNA: TGTGCCAGCAGCTGGGACAGATTTTACGAGCAGTACTTC; CDR3 protein: CASSWDRFYEQYF
clone size: once; D gene: NA; J gene: TRBJ1-5; V gene: TRBV27; CDR3 DNA: TGTGCCAGCAGTTTCTCTAGCAATCAGCCCCAGCATTTT; CDR3 protein: CASSFSSNQPQHF
clone size: NA; D gene: NA; J gene: TRBJ1-3; V gene: TRBV4-3; CDR3 DNA: TGCGCCAGCAGCCGAGGGACCCAACCTGGAAACACCATATATTTT; CDR3 protein: CASSRGTQPGNTIYF
clone size: NA; D gene: TRBD1; J gene: TRBJ2-7; V gene: TRBV19; CDR3 DNA: TGTGCCAGTAGGAGGACAGGGTTCTACGAGCAGTACTTC; CDR3 protein: CASRRTGFYEQYF
clone size: few; D gene: TRBD1; J gene: TRBJ1-2; V gene: TRBV9; CDR3 DNA: TGTGCCAGCAGCGTAGTGGCGGGACAGGGGCATGGCTACACCTTC; CDR3 protein: CASSVVAGQGHGYTF
clone size: NA; D gene: TRBD1; J gene: TRBJ2-7; V gene: TRBV4-3; CDR3 DNA: TGCGCCAGCAGCCAAGATCACAGGGGGGAAGACGAGCAGTACTTC; CDR3 protein: CASSQDHRGEDEQYF
clone size: NA; D gene: NA; J gene: TRBJ1-1; V gene: TRBV6-2/TRBV6-3; CDR3 DNA: TGTGCCAGCAGTTACTCCCCCGGGGTTGGCACTGAAGCTTTCTTT; CDR3 protein: CASSYSPGVGTEAFF
clone size: NA; D gene: NA; J gene: TRBJ2-7; V gene: TRBV2; CDR3 DNA: TGTGCCAGCAGTCGGACTGGATCCTACGAGCAGTACTTC; CDR3 protein: CASSRTGSYEQYF
clone size: NA; D gene: NA; J gene: TRBJ1-1; V gene: TRBV2; CDR3 DNA: TGTGCCAGCGAGAAGACTGAAGCTTTCTTT; CDR3 protein: CASEKTEAFF
clone size: NA; D gene: NA; J gene: TRBJ1-1; V gene: TRBV11-2; CDR3 DNA: TGTGCCAGCAGCTCCCCCCGGGGTGAAGCTTTCTTT; CDR3 protein: CASSSPRGEAFF
clone size: few; D gene: TRBD2; J gene: TRBJ2-5; V gene: TRBV5-6; CDR3 DNA: TGTGCCAGCAGCTTTATGGGGACTAGCGGGGGGGCATCCCCCCAGTACTTC; CDR3 protein: CASSFMGTSGGASPQYF
clone size: NA; D gene: NA; J gene: TRBJ2-1; V gene: TRBV29-1; CDR3 DNA: TGCAGCACTTCCGACGGTCACTACAATGAGCAGTTCTTC; CDR3 protein: CSTSDGHYNEQFF